This TCR beta chain was captured in a study of post-analysis software for immune sequencing data. General study points: Several TRBV segments were more frequent in patients than controls; TRBV5-6, TRBV5-1 and TRBV20-1 belonged to this group.

Remarks on this clonotype: Its antigen is currently unknown.

Unique molecular identifiers tagged the TCR beta cDNA libraries. In TCRdb, the PCR reads were re-called with MiXCR into one record per CDR3 protein. The table lists about 810,000 distinct CDR3 sequences, roughly half of them singletons. Trimming pared 6 bases from V and 3 bases from J, leaving 19 bases between. Germline loops: CDR1 MNHNS, CDR2 SASEGT. This CDR3 is 16 amino acids long. Sequencing input: blood. V is TRBV6-1 and J is TRBJ2-3; D ambiguous. The clonotype was recovered from a girl under 18 with multiple sclerosis. CDR3 residues: CASRRRLNWATDTQYF. The CDR3 region has the DNA TGTGCCAGCAGGCGAAGGTTGAACTGGGCGACAGATACGCAGTATTTT.